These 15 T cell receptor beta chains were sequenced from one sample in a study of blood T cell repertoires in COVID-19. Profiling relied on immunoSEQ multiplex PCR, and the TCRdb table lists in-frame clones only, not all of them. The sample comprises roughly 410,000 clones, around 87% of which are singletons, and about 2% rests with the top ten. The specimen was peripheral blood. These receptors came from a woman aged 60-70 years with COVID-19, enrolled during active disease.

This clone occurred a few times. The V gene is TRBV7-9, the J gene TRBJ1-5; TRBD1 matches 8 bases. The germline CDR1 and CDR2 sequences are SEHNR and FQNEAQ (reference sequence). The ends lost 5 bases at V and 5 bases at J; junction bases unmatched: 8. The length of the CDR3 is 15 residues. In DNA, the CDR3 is TGTGCCAGCAGCCAACAGGGGGTCGTTCATCAGCCCCAGCATTTT. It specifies CASSQQGVVHQPQHF.

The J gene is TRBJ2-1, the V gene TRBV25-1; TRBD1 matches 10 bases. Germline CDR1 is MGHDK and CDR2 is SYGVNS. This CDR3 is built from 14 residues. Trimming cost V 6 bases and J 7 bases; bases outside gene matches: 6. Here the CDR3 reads CASSRQGAGNEQFF. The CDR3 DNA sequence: TGTGCCAGCAGCAGACAGGGGGCGGGGAATGAGCAGTTCTTC.

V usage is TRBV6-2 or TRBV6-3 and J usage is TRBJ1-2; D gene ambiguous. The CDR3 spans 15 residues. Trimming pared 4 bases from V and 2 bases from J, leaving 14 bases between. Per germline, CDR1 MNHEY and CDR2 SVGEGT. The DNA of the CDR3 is TGTGCCAGCAGTTCAACCATCGGGTCCAACTATGGCTACACCTTC. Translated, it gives CASSSTIGSNYGYTF.

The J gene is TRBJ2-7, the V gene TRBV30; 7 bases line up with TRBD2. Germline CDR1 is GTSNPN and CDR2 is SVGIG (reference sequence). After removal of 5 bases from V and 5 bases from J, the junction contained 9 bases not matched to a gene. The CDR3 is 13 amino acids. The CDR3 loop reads CAWGSGRGDEQYF. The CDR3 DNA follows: TGTGCCTGGGGATCGGGACGGGGGGACGAGCAGTACTTC.

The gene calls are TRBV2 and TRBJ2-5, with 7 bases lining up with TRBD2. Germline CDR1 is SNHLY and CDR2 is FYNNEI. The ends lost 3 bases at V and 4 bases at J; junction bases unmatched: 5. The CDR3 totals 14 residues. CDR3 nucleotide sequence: TGTGCCAGCAGTGACCGATTAGCGGGAGAGACCCAGTACTTC. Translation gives CASSDRLAGETQYF. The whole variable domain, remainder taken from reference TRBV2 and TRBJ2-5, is EPEVTQTPSHQVTQMGQEVILRCVPISNHLYFYWYRQILGQKVEFLVSFYNNEISEKSEIFDDQFSVERPDGSNFTLKIRSTKLEDSAMYFCASSDRLAGETQYFGPGTRLLVL.

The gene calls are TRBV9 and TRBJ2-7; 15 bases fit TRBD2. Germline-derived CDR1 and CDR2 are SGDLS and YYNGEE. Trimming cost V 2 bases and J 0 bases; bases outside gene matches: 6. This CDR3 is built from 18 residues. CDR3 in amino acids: CASSVGTSGGPDSYEQYF. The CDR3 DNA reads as TGTGCCAGCAGCGTTGGGACTAGCGGGGGGCCAGACTCCTACGAGCAGTACTTC. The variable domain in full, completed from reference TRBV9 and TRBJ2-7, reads DSGVTQTPKHLITATGQRVTLRCSPRSGDLSVYWYQQSLDQGLQFLIQYYNGEERAKGNILERFSAQQFPDLHSELNLSSLELGDSALYFCASSVGTSGGPDSYEQYFGPGTRLTVT.

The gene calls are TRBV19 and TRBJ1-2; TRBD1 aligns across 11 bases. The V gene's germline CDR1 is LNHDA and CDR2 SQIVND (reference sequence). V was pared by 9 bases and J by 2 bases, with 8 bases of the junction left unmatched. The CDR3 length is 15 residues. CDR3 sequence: CASRSGDRGNYGYTF. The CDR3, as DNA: TGTGCCAGCCGGTCAGGGGACAGGGGGAACTATGGCTACACCTTC.

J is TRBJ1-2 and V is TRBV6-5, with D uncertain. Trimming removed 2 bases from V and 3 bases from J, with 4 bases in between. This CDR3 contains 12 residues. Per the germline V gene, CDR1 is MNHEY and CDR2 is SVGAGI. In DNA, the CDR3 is TGTGCCAGCAGTTACCGCGACTATGGCTACACCTTC. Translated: CASSYRDYGYTF.

The CDR3 region has the DNA TGCAGTGCTAGTCAGGGCCCCTATGGCTACACCTTC. This encodes CSASQGPYGYTF. The rearrangement uses TRBV20-1 and TRBJ1-2; the D gene is possibly TRBD1 (5 bases). The V end lost 3 bases, the J end lost 4 bases, and 9 bases lay between the germline ends. This CDR3 is built from 12 residues. Germline loops: CDR1 DFQATT, CDR2 SNEGSKA (reference sequence).

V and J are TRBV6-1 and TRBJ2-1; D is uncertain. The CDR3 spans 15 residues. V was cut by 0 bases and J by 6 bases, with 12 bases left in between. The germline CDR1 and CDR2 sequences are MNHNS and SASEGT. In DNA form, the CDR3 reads TGTGCCAGCAGTGAAGCTGGGCAAATCAGCAATGAGCAGTTCTTC. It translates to CASSEAGQISNEQFF.

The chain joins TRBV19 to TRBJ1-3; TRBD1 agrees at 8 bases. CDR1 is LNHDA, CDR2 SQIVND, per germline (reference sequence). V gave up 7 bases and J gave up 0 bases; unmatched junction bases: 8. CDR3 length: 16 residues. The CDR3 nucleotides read TGTGCCAGTAACCCGGGACAGGCCGGCTCTGGAAACACCATATATTTT. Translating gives CASNPGQAGSGNTIYF.

The CDR3 spells CASSSGSGGRWFF. The CDR3 nucleotides read TGTGCCAGCAGCTCCGGATCCGGGGGGAGGTGGTTCTTC. The V call is TRBV3-1 (or the pseudogene TRBV3-2), the J call TRBJ2-1; 7 bases are shared with TRBD2. Germline V gene data show CDR1 as LGHDT and CDR2 as YNNKEL (reference sequence). V shed 5 bases, J shed 15 bases, and the junction held 13 bases outside the gene matches. CDR3 length: 13 amino acids.

The CDR3 DNA is TGTGCCAGCAGCGCTACAGGTCTCTATGGCTACACCTTC. Its protein product is CASSATGLYGYTF. This chain connects TRBV9 to TRBJ1-2; TRBD1 might be the D (5 bases). V gave up 3 bases and J gave up 4 bases, with 10 bases separating them. There are 13 residues in the CDR3. Germline-derived CDR1 and CDR2 are SGDLS and YYNGEE.

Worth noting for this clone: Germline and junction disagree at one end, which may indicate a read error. In nucleotides, the CDR3 is TGTGCCATCAGTGTAGGTACAGGGGATTCCTACAGCTTT. Residues: CAISVGTGDSYSF. This chain links TRBV10-3 with TRBJ1-6; TRBD1 matches 7 bases. The germline CDR1 and CDR2 sequences are ENHRY and SYGVKD. This CDR3 has 13 amino acids.

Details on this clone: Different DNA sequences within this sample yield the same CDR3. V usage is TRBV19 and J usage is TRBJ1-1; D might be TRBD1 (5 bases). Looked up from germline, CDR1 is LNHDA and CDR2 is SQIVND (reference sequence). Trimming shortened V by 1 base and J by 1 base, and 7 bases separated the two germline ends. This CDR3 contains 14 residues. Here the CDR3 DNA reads TGTGCCAGTAGTATAGGGAGGGGGAACACTGAAGCTTTCTTT. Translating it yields CASSIGRGNTEAFF.